Listed below are T cell receptor beta chains from one sample, sequenced in a study of Graves' ophthalmopathy and Graves' hyperthyroidism. From the multiplex PCR reads, TCRdb called clonotypes with MiXCR, one entry per CDR3 protein. The sample consists of around 470,000 distinct CDR3 sequences, approximately 15% of them appearing once. Specimen: blood. All receptors come from a woman aged 25 to 39 with Graves' ophthalmopathy. CDR3s include the opening cysteine and the closing phenylalanine or tryptophan. The D gene is left open where the match is weak. For some rows the clone size is stated as once, few or many, or as a class when expanded; others skip it.

CDR3 protein	CDR3 DNA	D gene	V gene	J gene	CDR3 length	clone size
CASRRSSGRDISYTF	TGTGCCAGCAGGAGGAGTTCTGGCAGGGACATAAGCTACACCTTC	NA	TRBV27	TRBJ1-2	15	many
CASMAGRGRGETQYF	TGTGCCAGTATGGCTGGGAGGGGGCGCGGAGAGACCCAGTACTTC	NA	TRBV19	TRBJ2-5	15	many
CASSLQVSGGGRAEAFF	TGTGCCAGCAGCCTCCAGGTTTCAGGGGGCGGAAGAGCTGAAGCTTTCTTT	TRBD1	TRBV4-2	TRBJ1-1	17	few
CASSQKGQGVNIQYF	TGCGCCAGCAGCCAAAAGGGACAGGGGGTAAACATTCAGTACTTC	TRBD1	TRBV4-1	TRBJ2-4	15	many
CASSKGTSGFTDTQYF	TGTGCCAGCAGTAAGGGGACTAGCGGGTTCACAGATACGCAGTATTTT	TRBD2	TRBV28	TRBJ2-3	16	many
CASSGPGGYEQYF	TGTGCCAGCAGCGGACCAGGGGGTTACGAGCAGTACTTC	TRBD1	TRBV9	TRBJ2-7	13	many
CASSIDGGTEAFF	TGTGCCAGCAGCATAGACGGGGGCACTGAAGCTTTCTTT	NA	TRBV3-1	TRBJ1-1	13	few
CATSEQVPNTGELFF	TGTGCCACCAGTGAACAGGTTCCGAACACCGGGGAGCTGTTTTTT	NA	TRBV24-1	TRBJ2-2	15	few
CASTRGLAYNSPLHF	TGTGCCAGCACCAGGGGACTCGCCTATAATTCACCCCTCCACTTT	NA	TRBV12-3/TRBV12-4	TRBJ1-6	15	many
CASSFSRSETQYF	TGTGCTAGCAGCTTCAGTCGTTCGGAGACCCAGTACTTC	NA	TRBV7-7	TRBJ2-5	13	few
CASSVDRGDEQYF	TGTGCCAGCAGTGTCGACAGGGGGGACGAGCAGTACTTC	TRBD1	TRBV2	TRBJ2-7	13	many
CASRPGHFF	TGTGCCAGCCGTCCGGGACATTTCTTC	NA	TRBV3-1	TRBJ2-4	9	NA
CAISAARQVQETQYF	TGTGCCATCAGTGCCGCGAGACAGGTACAAGAGACCCAGTACTTC	NA	TRBV10-3	TRBJ2-5	15	many
CACSLAAGNQPQHF	TGTGCCTGCAGTTTAGCGGCAGGCAATCAGCCCCAGCATTTT	NA	TRBV12-3/TRBV12-4	TRBJ1-5	14	NA
CASSLGRGPTTEQYF	TGTGCCAGCAGCTTAGGGAGGGGGCCAACTACCGAGCAGTACTTC	NA	TRBV11-2	TRBJ2-7	15	few
CASSPGYAGGNTIYF	TGTGCCAGCAGCCCAGGGTACGCAGGTGGAAACACCATATATTTT	NA	TRBV6-1	TRBJ1-3	15	many
CASTHGEDFSSPLHF	TGTGCCAGCACCCACGGTGAAGATTTTTCTTCACCCCTCCACTTT	NA	TRBV7-2	TRBJ1-6	15	many
CSAFQGGVTEAFF	TGCAGTGCCTTTCAGGGGGGAGTCACTGAAGCTTTCTTT	TRBD1	TRBV20-1	TRBJ1-1	13	NA
CASSLQSGGAAETQYF	TGCGCCAGCAGCTTGCAAAGCGGGGGGGCCGCAGAGACCCAGTACTTC	TRBD2	TRBV5-1	TRBJ2-5	16	many
CASSRGQGGNSPLHF	TGTGCCAGCAGCCGTGGACAGGGGGGGAATTCACCCCTCCACTTT	TRBD1	TRBV12-3/TRBV12-4	TRBJ1-6	15	many
CASSDGNTIYF	TGTGCCAGCAGCGACGGAAACACCATATATTTT	NA	TRBV7-2	TRBJ1-3	11	many
CASILLPGRQETQYF	TGCGCCAGCATCCTCCTGCCGGGGCGGCAAGAGACCCAGTACTTC	NA	TRBV4-1	TRBJ2-5	15	NA
CASSLIRAGWPGELFF	TGTGCCAGCAGTTTAATTCGGGCAGGGTGGCCCGGGGAGCTGTTTTTT	NA	TRBV12-3/TRBV12-4	TRBJ2-2	16	many
CASSLTGGRETQYF	TGTGCCAGCAGCTTAACGGGGGGTAGAGAGACCCAGTACTTC	TRBD2	TRBV7-2	TRBJ2-5	14	many
CASSAEGQGNEKLFF	TGTGCCAGCAGCGCGGAGGGACAGGGGAACGAAAAACTGTTTTTT	TRBD1	TRBV9	TRBJ1-4	15	few
CASSSTGTRYEQYF	TGTGCCAGCAGCTCGACCGGGACTCGCTACGAGCAGTACTTC	NA	TRBV11-3	TRBJ2-7	14	NA
CASSSRDGNQPQHF	TGTGCCAGCTCGTCCAGGGACGGCAATCAGCCCCAGCATTTT	NA	TRBV18	TRBJ1-5	14	NA
CASSLDSFYNTEAFF	TGTGCCAGCAGCCTCGACAGTTTCTACAACACTGAAGCTTTCTTT	NA	TRBV11-1	TRBJ1-1	15	many
CASTKNSINQPQHF	TGTGCCAGCACTAAAAACAGTATCAATCAGCCCCAGCATTTT	NA	TRBV6-2/TRBV6-3	TRBJ1-5	14	many
CSARPPSALAGFQETQYF	TGCAGTGCTAGGCCACCATCGGCGCTAGCGGGGTTTCAAGAGACCCAGTACTTC	TRBD2	TRBV20-1	TRBJ2-5	18	NA
CASRKTGQPNMNTEAFF	TGTGCCAGCAGGAAAACCGGACAGCCGAATATGAACACTGAAGCTTTCTTT	NA	TRBV11-2	TRBJ1-1	17	NA
CARDSRNYGYTF	TGTGCCCGGGACAGCCGTAACTATGGCTACACCTTC	TRBD1	TRBV30	TRBJ1-2	12	many
CASSPSRGDGYEQYF	TGTGCCAGCTCACCCAGCAGGGGGGATGGGTACGAGCAGTACTTC	NA	TRBV18	TRBJ2-7	15	NA
CASGLDFGFTESSYEQYF	TGTGCTAGTGGCTTGGACTTTGGGTTTACGGAGAGCTCCTACGAGCAGTACTTC	NA	TRBV12-5	TRBJ2-7	18	many
CASSPPGWTGGGYTF	TGTGCCAGCAGTCCCCCCGGGTGGACAGGGGGTGGCTACACCTTC	TRBD1	TRBV9	TRBJ1-2	15	few
CASSEALGNSGANVLTF	TGTGCCAGCAGTGAAGCGCTGGGAAACTCTGGGGCCAACGTCCTGACTTTC	NA	TRBV6-1	TRBJ2-6	17	many
CASSYSPEYWGTEAFF	TGTGCCAGCAGTTACTCGCCCGAATATTGGGGCACTGAAGCTTTCTTT	NA	TRBV6-5	TRBJ1-1	16	many
CASCGPWAGGWTGELFF	TGTGCCAGCTGCGGCCCGTGGGCGGGAGGTTGGACCGGGGAGCTGTTTTTT	TRBD2	TRBV7-2	TRBJ2-2	17	many
CASSLRSTQETQYF	TGTGCCAGCAGTTTACGTTCTACCCAAGAGACCCAGTACTTC	NA	TRBV28	TRBJ2-5	14	many
CSVGLGAGATQQYF	TGCAGCGTTGGACTTGGAGCGGGAGCTACGCAGCAGTACTTC	TRBD2	TRBV29-1	TRBJ2-7	14	many